The 24 T cell receptor beta chains below all came from one sample that was sequenced in a study of blood T cell repertoires in COVID-19. Libraries were prepared by immunoSEQ multiplex PCR; TCRdb keeps only in-frame clonotypes and omits some of them. The table has tens of thousands of clones, approximately 90% seen once. Sequencing was done on a sample of peripheral blood. Receptors originate from a woman older than 75 with acute or convalescent COVID-19.

The chain couples TRBV3-1 (or the pseudogene TRBV3-2) to TRBJ2-7; 7 bases are shared with TRBD2. The length of the CDR3 is 13 residues. Germline CDR1 reads LGHDT; CDR2 reads YNNKEL (reference sequence). V lost 2 bases to trimming and J lost 6 bases; unmatched junction nucleotides: 4. The CDR3 nucleotides are TGTGCCAGCAGCCAATTACAGCGGGGCGAGCAGTACTTC. Encoded protein: CASSQLQRGEQYF.

This clone was found once. The chain joins TRBV7-2 to TRBJ2-7; TRBD2 matches at 10 bases. V shed 1 base and J 3 bases; nucleotides not matched to a gene: 9. This CDR3 spans 17 amino acids. CDR1 is SGHTA, CDR2 FQGNSA, per germline. The CDR3 bases are TGTGCCAGCAGCTTAGTAGGGGCTAGCGGGAGTATCTACGAGCAGTACTTC. Amino acids: CASSLVGASGSIYEQYF.

CDR3 residues: CAWASLAGAYNEQFF. CDR3 nucleotide sequence: TGTGCCTGGGCCTCACTAGCGGGAGCCTACAATGAGCAGTTCTTC. This sequence joins TRBV30 and TRBJ2-1; the match to TRBD2 covers 11 bases. With 5 bases clipped from V and 2 bases from J, the junction kept 5 bases outside the gene matches. CDR1 is GTSNPN, CDR2 SVGIG, per germline (reference sequence). CDR3 length: 15 amino acids.

The V call is TRBV5-1, the J call TRBJ1-6; TRBD1 matches 7 bases. V lost 2 bases, J lost 9 bases, and 8 bases stayed unmatched. In germline, CDR1 is SGHRS, CDR2 YFSETQ. The CDR3 has 15 residues. DNA for the CDR3: TGCGCCAGCAGCTTACGGACAGGAGGGGGTTCACCCCTCCACTTT. This sequence encodes CASSLRTGGGSPLHF.

The CDR3 region is CASSYGTAEAFF. The CDR3 DNA reads TGTGCCAGCAGTTACGGGACAGCCGAAGCTTTCTTT. The chain employs TRBV6-6 and TRBJ1-1, with TRBD1 identical over 7 bases. The CDR3 covers 12 residues. Unmatched junction bases numbered 2, after V lost 2 bases and J lost 8 bases. Germline-derived CDR1 and CDR2 are MNHNY and SVGAGI (reference sequence).

This rearrangement joins TRBV5-1 to TRBJ2-1, with TRBD2 matching over 8 bases. The junction had 10 bases not matched to a gene; V was cut back by 1 base and J by 4 bases. Germline loops: CDR1 SGHRS, CDR2 YFSETQ. The CDR3 spans 17 residues. The CDR3 bases are TGCGCCAGCAGCTTGCCCGAGGCTAGCGGGCCTTACAATGAGCAGTTCTTC. The encoded protein is CASSLPEASGPYNEQFF.

This chain links TRBV12-2 with TRBJ2-7; the tabulated D call, TRBD1, remains unverified against the DNA. TRBV12-2 is described as a pseudogene. The CDR3 has 16 residues. In nucleotides, the CDR3 is TGTGCAAGTCGCCGATCACCCTCAGGATCTACCTACGAGCAGTACTTC. Its translation is CASRRSPSGSTYEQYF.

This rearrangement joins TRBV5-8 to TRBJ2-1, with no clear D. Germline CDR1 and CDR2: SGHTS and YDEGEE. V lost 1 base and J 4 bases, leaving 3 bases between the germline ends. This CDR3 comprises 12 residues. CDR3 loop: CASSLPYNEQFF. CDR3 DNA: TGTGCCAGCAGCTTGCCATACAATGAGCAGTTCTTC.

The chain is built from TRBV2 and TRBJ2-5; 7 bases agree with TRBD1. From germline, CDR1 is SNHLY and CDR2 FYNNEI. V lost 5 bases, J lost 5 bases, and 8 bases stayed unmatched. The CDR3 is made up of 14 amino acids. The CDR3 reads CASSRQGLGETQYF. CDR3 in DNA: TGTGCCAGCAGTCGACAGGGCCTGGGGGAGACCCAGTACTTC.

In the case of this clone: In the same sample, other DNA sequences code for this CDR3. This CDR3 is CASSPLTGDGYTF. The DNA for the CDR3 is TGTGCCAGCTCACCTTTGACAGGGGATGGCTACACCTTC. The rearrangement joins TRBV18 to TRBJ1-2, with 8 bases matching TRBD1. Germline loops: CDR1 KGHSH, CDR2 LQKENI. The CDR3 extends over 13 amino acids. V shed 3 bases and J 6 bases; nucleotides not matched to a gene: 3.

The chain is built from TRBV2 and TRBJ2-7; maybe TRBD1 (6 bases). The CDR3 consists of 12 residues. From germline, CDR1 is SNHLY and CDR2 FYNNEI. V gave up 7 bases and J gave up 5 bases, with 12 bases separating them. CDR3 sequence: CASKRQDNEQYF. CDR3 sequence (DNA): TGTGCCAGCAAGAGACAGGACAACGAGCAGTACTTC.

The J gene is TRBJ2-1, the V gene TRBV4-2, with 12 bases aligning to TRBD2. Germline CDR1 LGHNA, CDR2 YNFKEQ. V shed 4 bases and J 5 bases; nucleotides not matched to a gene: 6. CDR3 length: 16 amino acids. For the CDR3, the DNA is TGTGCCAGCAGCCCCTTAGGACTAGCGGGAAACAATGAGCAGTTCTTC. Encoded protein: CASSPLGLAGNNEQFF.

The genes are TRBV11-2 and TRBJ1-5, with a tentative D call TRBD1 (5 bases). The CDR3 consists of 13 residues. Germline values: CDR1 SGHAT, CDR2 FQNNGV. V lost 0 bases and J 7 bases, leaving 7 bases between the germline ends. The CDR3 nucleotides read TGTGCCAGCAGCTTAGATCGGGGGCAGCCCCAGCATTTT. Protein: CASSLDRGQPQHF.

The sample holds a few counts of this clone. The chain recombines TRBV7-9 with TRBJ2-7; TRBD1 matches at 8 bases. Losses at the gene ends were 4 bases for V and 0 bases for J; bases not matched to a gene: 2. Per germline, CDR1 SEHNR and CDR2 FQNEAQ (reference sequence). CDR3 length: 14 residues. CDR3 protein: CASSWDRISYEQYF. The DNA of the CDR3 is TGTGCCAGCAGCTGGGACAGGATCTCCTACGAGCAGTACTTC.

The CDR3 loop is CASSKGRSYTEAFF. The CDR3 DNA is TGTGCCAGCTCAAAGGGGAGGTCCTACACTGAAGCTTTCTTT. V usage is TRBV18 and J usage is TRBJ1-1; tentatively, D is TRBD1 (5 bases). The germline V gene encodes CDR1 KGHSH and CDR2 LQKENI. V lost 5 bases, J lost 3 bases, and 13 bases lay in between. This CDR3 is 14 amino acids long.

The V call is TRBV3-1 (or the pseudogene TRBV3-2), the J call TRBJ1-1; D not certain. Trimming left V 0 bases short and J 4 bases short, with 9 bases between. The CDR3 has 14 amino acids. CDR1 is LGHDT and CDR2 is YNNKEL in the germline V gene (reference sequence). The CDR3 sequence: CASSQDPRPTEAFF. CDR3 coding DNA: TGTGCCAGCAGCCAAGACCCCAGGCCCACTGAAGCTTTCTTT.

The J gene is TRBJ2-7, the V gene TRBV29-1, with TRBD1 matching over 9 bases. V shed 7 bases and J 7 bases; nucleotides not matched to a gene: 8. The CDR3 has 12 amino acids. Germline-derived CDR1 and CDR2 are SQVTM and ANQGSEA. The CDR3 DNA reads TGCAGCGCCGGACAGGGGTCGCAAGAGCAGTACTTC. It encodes CSAGQGSQEQYF.

The V gene is TRBV19, the J gene TRBJ2-6, with 7 bases fitting TRBD1. Germline loops: CDR1 LNHDA, CDR2 SQIVND (reference sequence). This CDR3 is 15 amino acids long. After removal of 4 bases from V and 0 bases from J, the junction contained 0 bases not matched to a gene. CDR3 sequence reads: CASSTGGSGANVLTF. CDR3 nucleotides: TGTGCCAGTAGTACAGGGGGCTCTGGGGCCAACGTCCTGACTTTC.

V is TRBV2 and J is TRBJ2-5, with D possibly TRBD1 on 6 matching bases. The CDR3 has 13 residues. The germline gives CDR1 SNHLY, CDR2 FYNNEI. With 5 bases removed from V and 7 bases from J, the gap between germline ends came to 14 bases. The CDR3, as DNA: TGTGCCAGCAGTTTGACAGGCCCGGGGACCCAGTACTTC. It codes for CASSLTGPGTQYF.

The chain joins TRBV5-8 to TRBJ1-6; 7 positions match TRBD1. J gave up 8 bases and V 4 bases, and 9 bases lay outside the gene matches. Germline V gene data show CDR1 as SGHTS and CDR2 as YDEGEE. The CDR3 is 15 amino acids. CDR3 sequence reads: CASSLYRGRDSPLHF. In DNA form, the CDR3 reads TGTGCCAGCAGCCTGTACAGGGGTAGGGATTCACCCCTCCACTTT.

The chain is built from TRBV18 and TRBJ2-3, with 14 bases that match TRBD2. Losses at the gene ends were 3 bases for V and 8 bases for J; bases not matched to a gene: 10. This CDR3 is 17 amino acids long. CDR1 is KGHSH and CDR2 is LQKENI in the germline V gene. The CDR3 region has the DNA TGTGCCAGCTCACCCGCCGGGACTAGCGGGAGTTTGAGTACGCAGTATTTT. Residues: CASSPAGTSGSLSTQYF.

The chain couples TRBV6-2 or TRBV6-3 to TRBJ1-2; the D is unclear. Trimming cost V 0 bases and J 8 bases, with 7 bases left between them. The CDR3 runs to 12 residues. In germline, CDR1 is MNHEY, CDR2 SVGEGT. The CDR3 loop reads CASSYSGWGYTF. CDR3 nucleotide sequence: TGTGCCAGCAGTTACTCCGGTTGGGGCTACACCTTC.

This chain connects TRBV11-2 to TRBJ1-1; possibly TRBD1 for D (5 bases). The CDR3 is made up of 14 amino acids. Trimming pared 1 base from V and 4 bases from J, leaving 10 bases between. CDR1 SGHAT and CDR2 FQNNGV come from the germline V gene. The CDR3 spells CASSLGGGATEAFF. The CDR3 coding sequence is TGTGCCAGCAGCTTAGGGGGAGGGGCCACTGAAGCTTTCTTT.

This chain joins TRBV27 and TRBJ2-4; perhaps TRBD1 as D (6 bases). The V end lost 1 base, the J end lost 13 bases, and 20 bases lay between the germline ends. The CDR3 length is 15 residues. Germline V gene data show CDR1 as MNHEY and CDR2 as SMNVEV (reference sequence). The CDR3 DNA is TGTGCCAGCAGTTTATTCTCTTCGAAACAGGGTTCACAGTACTTC. Protein: CASSLFSSKQGSQYF.